What follows are 19 T cell receptor beta chains derived from one specimen sequenced in a study of T cell responses to AZD1222 COVID-19 vaccine. The data were produced by immunoSEQ multiplex PCR, yet TCRdb's version contains in-frame clones alone and is incomplete. The table records around 140,000 clones, approximately 92% of them present only once. The sample consisted of peripheral blood, taken on day 0 of AZD1222 vaccination. The receptors shown here come from an adult in good health.

This chain connects TRBV9 to TRBJ2-7, with D possibly matching TRBD1 (6 bases). V lost 2 bases, J lost 3 bases, and 18 bases lay in between. The CDR3 runs to 16 residues. Looked up from germline, CDR1 is SGDLS and CDR2 is YYNGEE. The CDR3 sequence is CASSVRYGTTIYEQYF. CDR3 coding DNA: TGTGCCAGCAGCGTTAGATACGGGACAACAATCTACGAGCAGTACTTC.

V gene TRBV10-2 combines with J gene TRBJ1-2, with no clear D. Trimming removed 4 bases at V and 4 bases at J, with 10 bases between. Germline CDR1 WSHSY, CDR2 SAAADI. This CDR3 is 13 amino acids long. The CDR3 spells CASSVQASYGYTF. The CDR3 bases are TGCGCCAGCAGTGTTCAGGCCTCCTATGGCTACACCTTC.

This chain links TRBV7-2 with TRBJ2-5; unclear D gene. This CDR3 is 15 amino acids long. Trimming cost V 2 bases and J 2 bases, with 12 bases left between them. Germline loops: CDR1 SGHTA, CDR2 FQGNSA. The CDR3 spells CASSLSPQAQETQYF. In DNA, the CDR3 is TGTGCCAGCAGCTTATCGCCCCAGGCACAAGAGACCCAGTACTTC.

The chain carries TRBV18 and TRBJ2-7; D is uncertain. Germline CDR1 KGHSH, CDR2 LQKENI. The CDR3 covers 15 residues. V shed 1 base and J shed 6 bases, with 16 bases lying between them. CDR3 nucleotides: TGTGCCAGCTCACCACTCTCCTGGCTAGGCGGCGAGCAGTACTTC. It yields the protein CASSPLSWLGGEQYF. Based on the CDR3 plus reference TRBV18 and TRBJ2-7, the full variable domain is NAGVMQNPRHLVRRRGQEARLRCSPMKGHSHVYWYRQLPEEGLKFMVYLQKENIIDESGMPKERFSAEFPKEGPSILRIQQVVRGDSAAYFCASSPLSWLGGEQYFGPGTRLTVT.

The chain employs TRBV12-5 and TRBJ2-1; D may be TRBD2 (6 bases). V lost 0 bases and J 6 bases, leaving 18 bases between the germline ends. The germline gives CDR1 LGHNT, CDR2 FRNRAP. The CDR3 is 17 amino acids. This CDR3 is CASGLVLSPGTLNEQFF. As DNA, the CDR3 is TGTGCTAGTGGTTTGGTACTCAGCCCCGGGACTCTCAATGAGCAGTTCTTC.

V usage is TRBV5-1 and J usage is TRBJ2-7, with a weak D call TRBD1 (6 bases). Looked up from germline, CDR1 is SGHRS and CDR2 is YFSETQ. Trimming left V 4 bases short and J 3 bases short, with 14 bases between. The CDR3 consists of 14 residues. In nucleotides, the CDR3 is TGCGCCAGCAGCCCCCTGGACAGTTACTACGAGCAGTACTTC. This translates into CASSPLDSYYEQYF.

This chain links TRBV19 with TRBJ1-5, with D unclear. The V gene lost 3 bases and the J gene lost 7 bases, with 13 bases spanning the gap. Per germline, CDR1 LNHDA and CDR2 SQIVND (reference sequence). The CDR3 has 14 amino acids. The CDR3 bases are TGTGCCAGTAGTATCGTCCTATTTCTACAGCCCCAGCATTTT. Residues: CASSIVLFLQPQHF.

The V call is TRBV2, the J call TRBJ1-5, with TRBD1 as a possible D gene (6 bases). Germline V gene data show CDR1 as SNHLY and CDR2 as FYNNEI. V was shortened by 7 bases and J by 1 base, with 14 bases between the two germline ends. This CDR3 has 15 amino acids. The CDR3 sequence is CASNEQGQSNQPQHF. CDR3 nucleotides: TGTGCCAGCAACGAACAGGGTCAAAGCAATCAGCCCCAGCATTTT.

The V and J genes are TRBV2 and TRBJ1-2; D not resolved. CDR1 and CDR2 from the germline V gene are SNHLY and FYNNEI. CDR3 length: 13 amino acids. Trimming removed 3 bases at V and 4 bases at J, with 9 bases between. CDR3: CASSERATYGYTF. CDR3 bases: TGTGCCAGCAGTGAGAGGGCGACCTATGGCTACACCTTC.

The chain links TRBV18 to TRBJ2-5, with 7 bases aligning to TRBD1. J was trimmed by 5 bases and V by 4 bases; bases with no gene match: 7. This CDR3 is built from 14 residues. Germline CDR1 reads KGHSH; CDR2 reads LQKENI. The DNA of the CDR3 is TGTGCCAGCTCACTAACACAGGGGCAGGAGACCCAGTACTTC. This gives the protein CASSLTQGQETQYF.

This chain connects TRBV3-1 (or the pseudogene TRBV3-2) to TRBJ1-3; tentatively, D is TRBD1 (5 bases). The V gene lost 4 bases and the J gene lost 0 bases, with 13 bases spanning the gap. CDR3 length: 16 residues. Germline V gene data show CDR1 as LGHDT and CDR2 as YNNKEL (reference sequence). DNA of the CDR3: TGTGCCAGCAGCCGAGGACACCCGAGCTCTGGAAACACCATATATTTT. The encoded protein is CASSRGHPSSGNTIYF.

The chain links TRBV5-1 to TRBJ2-3; no reliable D call. V lost 4 bases and J 6 bases, leaving 9 bases between the germline ends. This CDR3 is 12 amino acids long. Per germline, CDR1 SGHRS and CDR2 YFSETQ. For the CDR3, the DNA is TGCGCCAGCAGCCCCCCCTCGGATACGCAGTATTTT. Its protein product is CASSPPSDTQYF.

The chain combines TRBV13 with TRBJ2-7; no reliable D call. CDR1 is PRHDT, CDR2 FYEKMQ, per germline (reference sequence). V dropped 1 base and J dropped 7 bases, with 8 bases sitting between them. The CDR3 runs 12 residues. The CDR3 region has the DNA TGTGCCAGCAGCTTAGCAGGTCTTGAGCAGTACTTC. This sequence encodes CASSLAGLEQYF.

This chain connects TRBV27 to TRBJ2-1; D may correspond to TRBD1 or TRBD2 (5 bases each). Trimming took 2 bases from V and 3 from J, leaving 11 bases between them. Germline lookup yields CDR1 MNHEY and CDR2 SMNVEV (reference sequence). This CDR3 is 15 amino acids long. The CDR3 spells CASSLRLGVYNEQFF. The CDR3 DNA follows: TGTGCCAGCAGTTTACGGTTGGGGGTCTACAATGAGCAGTTCTTC.

The J gene is TRBJ2-7, the V gene TRBV6-5, with D hard to call. The germline V and J ends were trimmed by 7 bases and 2 bases, with 15 bases remaining between them. CDR1 is MNHEY and CDR2 is SVGAGI in the germline V gene. This CDR3 has 14 residues. This CDR3 reads CASTLLGGTYEQYF. The CDR3 DNA follows: TGTGCCAGCACCTTACTCGGCGGAACCTACGAGCAGTACTTC.

The V call is TRBV27, the J call TRBJ2-5; no clear D. Trimming shortened V by 1 base and J by 3 bases, and 6 bases separated the two germline ends. CDR3 length: 13 residues. The V gene's germline CDR1 is MNHEY and CDR2 SMNVEV (reference sequence). CDR3 residues: CASSLLGKETQYF. CDR3 coding DNA: TGTGCCAGCAGTTTATTAGGGAAAGAGACCCAGTACTTC.

The chain carries TRBV28 and TRBJ2-2; TRBD2 is a possible D gene (5 bases). This CDR3 has 18 residues. Germline lookup yields CDR1 MDHEN and CDR2 SYDVKM. V was cut by 6 bases and J by 6 bases, with 26 bases left in between. The CDR3 nucleotides read TGTGCCAGCAGCCGTACCCCTGGTGGAGGTATTAAACCCGGGGAGCTGTTTTTT. This gives the protein CASSRTPGGGIKPGELFF. The whole variable domain, remainder taken from reference TRBV28 and TRBJ2-2, is DVKVTQSSRYLVKRTGEKVFLECVQDMDHENMFWYRQDPGLGLRLIYFSYDVKMKEKGDIPEGYSVSREKKERFSLILESASTNQTSMYLCASSRTPGGGIKPGELFFGEGSRLTVL.

The J gene is TRBJ2-1, the V gene TRBV12-5, with 9 bases aligning to TRBD1. The CDR3 runs 17 residues. The V segment lost 0 bases and the J segment 1 base; nucleotides outside the gene matches: 4. Germline V CDR1 and CDR2: LGHNT, FRNRAP. The CDR3: CASGLVLGQGSYNEQFF. In DNA, the CDR3 is TGTGCTAGTGGTTTGGTACTAGGACAGGGGTCCTACAATGAGCAGTTCTTC.

This chain's CDR3 is CASSYNDRGAGYTF. CDR3 DNA: TGTGCCAGCAGTTACAACGACAGGGGTGCCGGCTACACCTTC. This rearrangement joins TRBV6-5 to TRBJ1-2; 8 bases are a match to TRBD1. Trimming at V came to 2 bases and at J to 8 bases, leaving 7 bases not matched to a gene. The CDR3 totals 14 residues. From germline, CDR1 is MNHEY and CDR2 SVGAGI.